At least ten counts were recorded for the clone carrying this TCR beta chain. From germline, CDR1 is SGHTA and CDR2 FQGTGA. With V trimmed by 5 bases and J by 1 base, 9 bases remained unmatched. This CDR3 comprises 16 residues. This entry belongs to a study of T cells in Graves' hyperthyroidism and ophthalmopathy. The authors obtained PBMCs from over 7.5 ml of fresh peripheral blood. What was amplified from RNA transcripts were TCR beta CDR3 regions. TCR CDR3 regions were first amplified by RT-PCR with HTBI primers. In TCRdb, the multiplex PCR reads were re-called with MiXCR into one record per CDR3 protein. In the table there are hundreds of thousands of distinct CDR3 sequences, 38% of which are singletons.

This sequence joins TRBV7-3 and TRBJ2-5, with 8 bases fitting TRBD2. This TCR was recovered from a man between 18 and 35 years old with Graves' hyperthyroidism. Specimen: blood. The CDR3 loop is CASSPSGSGVQETQYF. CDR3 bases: TGTGCCAGCAGCCCTTCGGGTAGCGGGGTCCAAGAGACCCAGTACTTC. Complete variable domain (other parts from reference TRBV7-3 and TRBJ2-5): GAGVSQTPSNKVTEKGKYVELRCDPISGHTALYWYRQSLGQGPEFLIYFQGTGAADDSGLPNDRFFAVRPEGSVSTLKIQRTERGDSAVYLCASSPSGSGVQETQYFGPGTRLLVL.